This T cell receptor (beta chain) derives from a study of STAT5B mutations in CD4+ large granular lymphocyte leukemia. Study-wide context: Among healthy controls, a particular HLA allele went with more CDR3 'QG' motifs. General study points: Patient CD4-sorted repertoires stayed more clonal than healthy ones after leukemic-clone removal. Top patient clones used TRBV06 genes more often: 8/27 versus 2/35 in controls.

Notes on this clone: The antigen is unknown.

Sequencing was at survey level. TCRdb keeps only in-frame clones here, not all; method: immunoSEQ multiplex PCR. The table has about 21,000 clones, 70% to 85% seen once. V shed 0 bases and J shed 2 bases, with 9 bases lying between them. Germline CDR1 is SGDLS and CDR2 is YYNGEE. This CDR3 is 15 amino acids long. This sequence originates from a human donor in good health. The V gene is TRBV9, the J gene TRBJ1-5; D is ambiguous. Specimen: CD4+ T cells from blood buffy coats. The CDR3 region has the DNA TGTGCCAGCAGCGTAGGAGGTGGGGGCAATCAGCCCCAGCATTTT. It yields the protein CASSVGGGGNQPQHF.